The 2 T cell receptor beta chains reported below all come from one sample, sequenced in a study of cytomegalovirus exposure and HLA in healthy donors. The PCR used 60 Vbeta and 13 Jbeta primers. Data came from immunoSEQ multiplex PCR; TCRdb stores just in-frame clones and leaves some out. This sample yields about 150,000 clones, of which approximately 70% are seen a single time; roughly 1.9% belongs to the top ten. Sequenced material: PBMCs. Every receptor here comes from a woman aged 55-69 years in good health and CMV-seropositive.

The chain couples TRBV7-2 to TRBJ2-7, with D possibly being TRBD1 (6 bases). Germline values: CDR1 SGHTA, CDR2 FQGNSA. The CDR3 runs 15 residues. Trimming removed 4 bases at V and 3 bases at J, with 16 bases between. This CDR3 reads CASSSRTGTNYEQYF. CDR3 coding DNA: TGTGCCAGCAGCTCCCGGACCGGGACAAACTACGAGCAGTACTTC.

The chain combines TRBV5-6 with TRBJ2-3; 10 bases fit TRBD1. The junction had 1 base not matched to a gene; V was cut back by 0 bases and J by 6 bases. Germline V CDR1 and CDR2: SGHDT, YYEEEE. This CDR3 comprises 14 residues. CDR3 coding DNA: TGTGCCAGCAGCTTGGGACAGGGGGCGGATACGCAGTATTTT. As protein: CASSLGQGADTQYF.